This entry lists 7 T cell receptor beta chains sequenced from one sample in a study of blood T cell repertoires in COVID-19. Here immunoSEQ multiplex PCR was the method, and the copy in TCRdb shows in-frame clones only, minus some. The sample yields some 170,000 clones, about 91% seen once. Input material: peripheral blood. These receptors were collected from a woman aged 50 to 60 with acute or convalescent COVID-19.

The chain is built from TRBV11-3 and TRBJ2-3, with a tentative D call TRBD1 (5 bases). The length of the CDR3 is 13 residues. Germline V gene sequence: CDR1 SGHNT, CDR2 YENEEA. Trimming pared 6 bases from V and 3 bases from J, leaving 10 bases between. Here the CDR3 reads CASSQGSTDTQYF. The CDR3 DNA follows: TGTGCCAGCAGTCAGGGTTCGACAGATACGCAGTATTTT.

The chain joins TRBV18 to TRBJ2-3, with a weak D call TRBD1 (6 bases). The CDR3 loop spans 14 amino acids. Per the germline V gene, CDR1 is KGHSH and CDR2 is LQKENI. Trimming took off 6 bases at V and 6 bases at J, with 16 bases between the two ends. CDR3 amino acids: CASSQQGQTDTQYF. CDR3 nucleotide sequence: TGTGCCAGCTCCCAACAGGGTCAAACCGATACGCAGTATTTT.

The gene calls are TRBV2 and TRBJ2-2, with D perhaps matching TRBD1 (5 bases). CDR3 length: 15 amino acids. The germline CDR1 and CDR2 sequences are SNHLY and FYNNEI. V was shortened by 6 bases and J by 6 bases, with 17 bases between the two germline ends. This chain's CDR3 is CASSAGRVFPGELFF. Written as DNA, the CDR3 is TGTGCCAGCAGCGCAGGCAGGGTCTTCCCCGGGGAGCTGTTTTTT.

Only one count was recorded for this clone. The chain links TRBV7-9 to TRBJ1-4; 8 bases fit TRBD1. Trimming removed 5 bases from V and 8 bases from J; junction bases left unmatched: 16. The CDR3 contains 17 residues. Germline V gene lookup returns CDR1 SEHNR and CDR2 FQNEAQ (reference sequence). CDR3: CASSELARTGRREKLFF. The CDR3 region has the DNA TGTGCCAGCAGCGAGTTGGCGCGGACAGGGAGGAGAGAAAAACTGTTTTTT.

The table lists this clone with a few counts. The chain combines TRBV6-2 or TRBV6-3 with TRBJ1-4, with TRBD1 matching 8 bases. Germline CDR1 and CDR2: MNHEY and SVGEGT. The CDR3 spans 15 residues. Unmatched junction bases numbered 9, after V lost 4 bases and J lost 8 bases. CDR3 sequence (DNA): TGTGCCAGCAGTTTCCCAGGACAGGGACAGGAAAAACTGTTTTTT. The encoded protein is CASSFPGQGQEKLFF.

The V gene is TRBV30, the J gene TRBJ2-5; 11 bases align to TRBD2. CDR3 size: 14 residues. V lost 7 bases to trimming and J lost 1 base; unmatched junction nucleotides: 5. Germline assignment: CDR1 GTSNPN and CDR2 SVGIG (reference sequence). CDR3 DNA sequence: TGTGCCTTCCGACTAGCGGGACGCCAAGAGACCCAGTACTTC. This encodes CAFRLAGRQETQYF.

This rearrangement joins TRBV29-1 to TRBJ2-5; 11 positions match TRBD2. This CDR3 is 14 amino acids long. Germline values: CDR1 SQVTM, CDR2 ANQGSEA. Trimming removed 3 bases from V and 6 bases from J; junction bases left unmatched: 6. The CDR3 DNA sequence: TGCAGCGTTGAGCTAGCGGGGGGTTTCAAGACCCAGTACTTC. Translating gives CSVELAGGFKTQYF.